This passage covers 18 T cell receptor beta chains from one sample sequenced in a study of T cells in Graves' hyperthyroidism and ophthalmopathy. The source material, RNA transcripts, was used to amplify TCR beta CDR3 regions. The HTBI set primed first-round TCR CDR3 RT-PCR. TCRdb re-called the multiplex PCR reads with MiXCR, one entry per CDR3 protein. The sample has fewer than 600,000 distinct CDR3 sequences, roughly 14% seen once; the top ten hold 15% to 20%. Sample: blood. These receptors originate from a woman in her late teens or twenties with Graves' hyperthyroidism.

This clonotype was detected ten times or more. J is TRBJ1-1 and V is TRBV12-3 or TRBV12-4; D perhaps matches TRBD1 (5 bases). This CDR3 is 15 amino acids long. The V gene lost 2 bases and the J gene lost 0 bases, with 10 bases spanning the gap. Written as DNA, the CDR3 is TGTGCCAGCAGTTTAACTGAGGACATGAACACTGAAGCTTTCTTT. Protein product: CASSLTEDMNTEAFF.

This clonotype has more than one count but fewer than ten. This chain joins TRBV20-1 and TRBJ1-5, with unresolved D. V was shortened by 2 bases and J by 0 bases, with 14 bases between the two germline ends. The germline V gene encodes CDR1 DFQATT and CDR2 SNEGSKA (reference sequence). This CDR3 is 16 amino acids long. CDR3: CSARSRTYDSNQPQHF. CDR3 sequence (DNA): TGCAGTGCTAGAAGTCGGACCTATGATAGCAATCAGCCCCAGCATTTT.

The rearrangement joins TRBV5-1 to TRBJ2-7; D call uncertain. V lost 1 base and J lost 2, with 22 bases in between. Looked up from germline, CDR1 is SGHRS and CDR2 is YFSETQ. The CDR3 has 18 residues. In nucleotides, the CDR3 is TGCGCCAGCAGCTTGAACCCTCCGGGCCCGACCGATCCCTACGAGCAGTACGTC. Translated, it gives CASSLNPPGPTDPYEQYV.

This clonotype was recorded many times. The chain recombines TRBV4-2 with TRBJ2-1; 9 bases are a match to TRBD2. V lost 1 base, J lost 7 bases, and 8 bases stayed unmatched. The CDR3 extends over 16 amino acids. Germline V gene lookup returns CDR1 LGHNA and CDR2 YNFKEQ. CDR3 coding DNA: TGTGCCAGCAGCCAAGGAGGAGCGGGAGGACGGAATGAGCAGTTCTTC. It codes for CASSQGGAGGRNEQFF.

This clonotype has a handful of counts. The V and J genes are TRBV9 and TRBJ2-1; TRBD2 matches at 13 bases. V shed 2 bases, J shed 6 bases, and the junction held 11 bases outside the gene matches. Germline V gene lookup returns CDR1 SGDLS and CDR2 YYNGEE. The CDR3 runs 18 residues. CDR3 sequence reads: CASSVRPGLAGSGNEQFF. CDR3 bases: TGTGCCAGCAGCGTCAGACCGGGACTAGCGGGATCGGGCAATGAGCAGTTCTTC.

This clonotype was counted at least ten times. This chain joins TRBV12-3 or TRBV12-4 and TRBJ1-1; D is unresolved. V gave up 6 bases and J gave up 1 base, with 18 bases separating them. The CDR3 covers 16 residues. The CDR3 here is CASSSRSWVGNTEAFF. The CDR3 coding sequence is TGTGCCAGCAGCTCCCGATCCTGGGTCGGGAACACTGAAGCTTTCTTT.

This clonotype was observed a handful of times. Here the CDR3 reads CASSVDPVRNTEAFF. CDR3 coding DNA: TGTGCCAGCAGCGTAGATCCAGTTAGAAACACTGAAGCTTTCTTT. This chain links TRBV9 with TRBJ1-1; D not resolved. The CDR3 totals 15 residues. V was shortened by 0 bases and J by 2 bases, with 11 bases between the two germline ends. In germline, CDR1 is SGDLS, CDR2 YYNGEE.

This clonotype was counted ten times or more. The chain employs TRBV6-5 and TRBJ2-1, with 14 bases fitting TRBD2. V lost 1 base to trimming and J lost 5 bases; unmatched junction nucleotides: 4. The CDR3 has 17 residues. From germline, CDR1 is MNHEY and CDR2 SVGAGI. DNA of the CDR3: TGTGCCAGCAGTTACTTCCGACTAGCGGGAGGGAACAATGAGCAGTTCTTC. Amino acid sequence: CASSYFRLAGGNNEQFF.

The table lists this clonotype with many counts. The chain carries TRBV27 and TRBJ1-4; 8 bases fit TRBD1. The CDR3 loop spans 15 amino acids. Germline trimming cut 5 bases from V and 5 bases from J; bases unmatched to any gene: 7. The germline gives CDR1 MNHEY, CDR2 SMNVEV (reference sequence). In nucleotides, the CDR3 is TGTGCCAGCAGTGCCTGGACAGGGACGAATGAAAAACTGTTTTTT. Translating it yields CASSAWTGTNEKLFF.

This sequence joins TRBV2 and TRBJ2-3; D might be TRBD2 (5 bases). This CDR3 has 14 amino acids. Germline CDR1 is SNHLY and CDR2 is FYNNEI. The germline V and J ends were trimmed by 4 bases and 2 bases, with 10 bases remaining between them. This chain's CDR3 is CASSVSDYTDTQYF. The CDR3, as DNA: TGTGCCAGCAGTGTTAGCGACTACACAGATACGCAGTATTTT.

This clonotype came up many times. The chain joins TRBV5-1 to TRBJ2-3; D could derive from TRBD1 or TRBD2 (5 bases each). V was clipped by 0 bases and J by 3 bases, with 14 bases between them. The CDR3 contains 16 residues. The germline gives CDR1 SGHRS, CDR2 YFSETQ. The CDR3 loop reads CASSLGNQGVTDTQYF. CDR3 nucleotide sequence: TGCGCCAGCAGCTTGGGAAATCAGGGAGTAACAGATACGCAGTATTTT.

This clonotype appeared many times. Since a much larger clone is just one base distant, this may be a read error. The V gene is TRBV6-5, the J gene TRBJ2-2, with D unresolved. The CDR3 has 11 amino acids. CDR1 MNHEY and CDR2 SVGAGI come from the germline V gene. The V end was cut by 2 bases, the J end by 6 bases, with 1 base between. CDR3 in amino acids: CASSYAGELFF. The CDR3 region has the DNA TGTGCCAGCAGTTACGCCGGGGAGCTGTTTTTT.

As for this clonotype: Lacking the conserved final phenylalanine or tryptophan, this CDR3 likely reflects a read error. The rearrangement uses TRBV6-6 and TRBJ2-7; tentative D call: TRBD2 (5 bases). With 2 bases removed from V and 2 bases from J, the gap between germline ends came to 10 bases. The CDR3 loop spans 14 amino acids. Germline V lookup: CDR1 MNHNY, CDR2 SVGAGI (reference sequence). The CDR3 protein is CASSYLTIPYEQYL. The CDR3 nucleotides are TGTGCCAGCAGTTACCTGACTATCCCCTACGAGCAGTACCTC.

Only a few counts were recorded for this clonotype. This sequence joins TRBV7-9 and TRBJ1-5; D is unresolved. The CDR3 contains 13 residues. V was cut by 5 bases and J by 9 bases, with 14 bases left in between. The germline gives CDR1 SEHNR, CDR2 FQNEAQ (reference sequence). The CDR3 reads CASSVEPLRPQHF. The CDR3 DNA follows: TGTGCCAGCAGCGTGGAACCCCTTCGGCCCCAGCATTTT. The whole variable domain, filled in from reference TRBV7-9 and TRBJ1-5, reads DTGVSQNPRHKITKRGQNVTFRCDPISEHNRLYWYRQTLGQGPEFLTYFQNEAQLEKSRLLSDRFSAERPKGSFSTLEIQRTEQGDSAMYLCASSVEPLRPQHFGDGTRLSIL.

V is TRBV6-1 and J is TRBJ1-1; possible D gene TRBD1, 5 bases. The germline CDR1 and CDR2 sequences are MNHNS and SASEGT. The CDR3 runs 14 residues. Trimming stripped 6 bases from V and 6 bases from J, with 17 bases between. The CDR3 region has the DNA TGTGCCAGCAGACTTACAGGTTTCGGTGCTGAAGCTTTCTTT. Encoded protein: CASRLTGFGAEAFF.

This clonotype appeared many times. The rearrangement links TRBV19 to TRBJ2-1; 7 bases agree with TRBD1. This CDR3 region has 13 residues. V gave up 4 bases and J gave up 12 bases; unmatched junction bases: 9. Germline V gives CDR1 LNHDA, CDR2 SQIVND (reference sequence). The CDR3 nucleotides read TGTGCCAGTAGTACCGTTGGAAGGGGGCCGCAGTTCTTC. Residues: CASSTVGRGPQFF.

This clonotype showed up many times. The chain couples TRBV27 to TRBJ2-7, with D possibly being TRBD1 (5 bases). The CDR3 totals 11 residues. The germline V gene encodes CDR1 MNHEY and CDR2 SMNVEV (reference sequence). Trimming cost V 7 bases and J 5 bases, with 9 bases left between them. The CDR3, as DNA: TGTGCCAGCACGCAGGGTCACGAGCAGTACTTC. Its protein product is CASTQGHEQYF.

This clonotype occurred many times. The rearrangement links TRBV6-5 to TRBJ1-1; D is uncertain. CDR1 is MNHEY and CDR2 is SVGAGI in the germline V gene. The CDR3 runs to 15 residues. V gave up 0 bases and J gave up 0 bases, with 8 bases separating them. The CDR3 reads CASSYSGSLNTEAFF. Here the CDR3 DNA reads TGTGCCAGCAGTTACTCGGGGTCGTTGAACACTGAAGCTTTCTTT.